A single sample is the source of the 29 T cell receptor beta chains below, sequenced in a study of T cell clones after liver transplantation. Sequencing was performed with immunoSEQ multiplex PCR; in TCRdb, only in-frame clones are kept and a portion is missing. Of some 75,000 clones listed, roughly 80% were seen once; the top ten hold roughly 0.54%. Sequenced here: CD4+ T cells from blood, sampled before liver transplant. The receptors derive from a human donor who received a liver transplant.

The chain employs TRBV27 and TRBJ1-5; D is perhaps TRBD1 (5 bases). CDR3 length: 14 residues. V was pared by 3 bases and J by 6 bases, with 12 bases between. Looked up from germline, CDR1 is MNHEY and CDR2 is SMNVEV (reference sequence). The DNA for the CDR3 is TGTGCCAGCAGTTTCAAGGCGGGGGGTCAGCCCCAGCATTTT. Amino acid sequence: CASSFKAGGQPQHF.

The chain combines TRBV7-2 with TRBJ2-2, with a weak D call TRBD1 (5 bases). The germline V gene encodes CDR1 SGHTA and CDR2 FQGNSA. This CDR3 is built from 14 residues. V lost 2 bases and J 4 bases, leaving 8 bases between the germline ends. As DNA, the CDR3 is TGTGCCAGCAGCTTACAGGGTATCACCGGGGAGCTGTTTTTT. The encoded protein is CASSLQGITGELFF.

The CDR3 loop is CASTGPADTQYF. The DNA of the CDR3 is TGTGCCAGTACCGGGCCGGCAGATACGCAGTATTTT. The gene calls are TRBV19 and TRBJ2-3; D is ambiguous. The germline CDR1 and CDR2 sequences are LNHDA and SQIVND (reference sequence). The CDR3 has 12 amino acids. V was clipped by 7 bases and J by 4 bases, with 9 bases between them.

This clone was picked up a small number of times. The V gene is TRBV28, the J gene TRBJ2-5; 8 nucleotides agree with TRBD1. Trimming removed 4 bases from V and 0 bases from J; junction bases left unmatched: 4. Germline V CDR1 and CDR2: MDHEN, SYDVKM. This CDR3 has 15 residues. Here the CDR3 DNA reads TGTGCCAGCAGTTACAAGGACAGGGACCAAGAGACCCAGTACTTC. It is translated as CASSYKDRDQETQYF.

The chain employs TRBV4-3 and TRBJ2-1; D could derive from TRBD1 or TRBD2 (5 bases each). This CDR3 is built from 16 residues. Germline CDR1 is LGHNA and CDR2 is YSLEER. V was trimmed by 4 bases and J by 7 bases, leaving 20 bases between them. DNA for the CDR3: TGCGCCAGCAGCCGTCGTAGAGGGGTCTCCATTAATGAGCAGTTCTTC. Its protein product is CASSRRRGVSINEQFF.

This chain joins TRBV7-2 and TRBJ2-7; 10 nucleotides align to TRBD2. Trimming took 1 base from V and 7 from J; bases not matched to a gene: 7. CDR1 SGHTA and CDR2 FQGNSA come from the germline V gene. The CDR3 contains 15 residues. CDR3 region: CASSLVAAGGGEQYF. CDR3 sequence (DNA): TGTGCCAGCAGCTTAGTCGCAGCGGGAGGGGGGGAGCAGTACTTC.

This rearrangement joins TRBV2 to TRBJ1-2, with D tentatively TRBD1 (6 bases). CDR3 length: 15 residues. The ends were cut back, 3 bases at V and 1 base at J, with 12 bases in the middle. Germline CDR1 is SNHLY and CDR2 is FYNNEI. The CDR3 is CASSDLRTVNYGYTF. The CDR3 bases are TGTGCCAGCAGTGACCTACGGACAGTTAACTATGGCTACACCTTC.

V gene TRBV6-4 combines with J gene TRBJ2-3, with TRBD2 matching 8 bases. Trimming at V came to 5 bases and at J to 0 bases, leaving 4 bases not matched to a gene. The CDR3 sequence is 15 residues long. Per the germline V gene, CDR1 is MRHNA and CDR2 is SNTAGT. The DNA of the CDR3 is TGTGCCAGCAGTAGAGCGGGAGCTAGCACAGATACGCAGTATTTT. Its protein is CASSRAGASTDTQYF.

The chain recombines TRBV14 with TRBJ1-3; D possibly corresponds to TRBD1 (5 bases). The CDR3 is 18 residues long. CDR1 is SGHDN, CDR2 FVKESK, per germline. The V end was cut by 4 bases, the J end by 0 bases, with 19 bases between. The CDR3 nucleotides read TGTGCCAGCAGCCCCCGTGGGGGACGGATAAGCTCTGGAAACACCATATATTTT. Its protein is CASSPRGGRISSGNTIYF.

There are a few counts of this clone. J is TRBJ1-2 and V is TRBV9, with D possibly matching TRBD1 (6 bases). This CDR3 contains 15 residues. CDR1 and CDR2 from the germline V gene are SGDLS and YYNGEE. The V end lost 0 bases, the J end lost 4 bases, and 13 bases lay between the germline ends. The CDR3 is CASSVEAGVSYGYTF. CDR3 in DNA: TGTGCCAGCAGCGTAGAGGCAGGGGTATCCTATGGCTACACCTTC.

The J gene is TRBJ2-5, the V gene TRBV11-2, with D perhaps matching TRBD1 or TRBD2 (5 bases each). This CDR3 has 13 amino acids. The germline gives CDR1 SGHAT, CDR2 FQNNGV. The V gene lost 4 bases and the J gene lost 1 base, with 7 bases spanning the gap. CDR3 sequence: CASSSGLQETQYF. Written as DNA, the CDR3 is TGTGCCAGCAGCTCGGGGCTCCAAGAGACCCAGTACTTC.

The chain is built from TRBV19 and TRBJ1-3, with 7 bases identical to TRBD1. The germline V gene has CDR1 LNHDA and CDR2 SQIVND (reference sequence). V trimming: 4 bases; J trimming: 3 bases; junction bases outside the gene matches: 12. The CDR3 has 17 residues. For the CDR3, the DNA is TGTGCCAGTAGTACACAAGACAGGGTGGAGGTTGGAAACACCATATATTTT. Its translation is CASSTQDRVEVGNTIYF. The full variable domain, completed using reference TRBV19 and TRBJ1-3, is DGGITQSPKYLFRKEGQNVTLSCEQNLNHDAMYWYRQDPGQGLRLIYYSQIVNDFQKGDIAEGYSVSREKKESFPLTVTSAQKNPTAFYLCASSTQDRVEVGNTIYFGEGSWLTVV.

The V call is TRBV30, the J call TRBJ1-4, with TRBD1 as a possible D gene (5 bases). Deletions cut 2 bases from V and 5 bases from J, with 12 bases between. The CDR3 runs 14 residues. Germline CDR1 and CDR2: GTSNPN and SVGIG (reference sequence). The CDR3 loop reads CAWSNRGANEKLFF. The CDR3 DNA reads TGTGCCTGGAGTAACCGGGGCGCAAATGAAAAACTGTTTTTT. The variable domain in full, completed from reference TRBV30 and TRBJ1-4, reads SQTIHQWPATLVQPVGSPLSLECTVEGTSNPNLYWYRQAAGRGLQLLFYSVGIGQISSEVPQNLSASRPQDRQFILSSKKLLLSDSGFYLCAWSNRGANEKLFFGSGTQLSVL.

This clone was counted once. The chain is built from TRBV29-1 and TRBJ2-1; 12 bases are shared with TRBD2. Germline-derived CDR1 and CDR2 are SQVTM and ANQGSEA. J gave up 7 bases and V 7 bases, and 5 bases lay outside the gene matches. The CDR3 contains 13 residues. The CDR3 loop is CSGLAGGPNEQFF. CDR3 nucleotide sequence: TGCAGCGGTCTAGCGGGAGGGCCTAATGAGCAGTTCTTC.

The chain employs TRBV6-6 and TRBJ2-1; D tentatively reads TRBD1 or TRBD2 (5 bases each). Per germline, CDR1 MNHNY and CDR2 SVGAGI (reference sequence). This CDR3 contains 16 residues. Trimming cost V 4 bases and J 3 bases, with 16 bases left between them. The CDR3 DNA is TGTGCCAGCAGTTCGCTGCGAGGGGCTGACTACAATGAGCAGTTCTTC. It codes for CASSSLRGADYNEQFF.

This clone was observed a single time. The chain has TRBV10-3 and TRBJ2-7; the D is unclear. The CDR3 is made up of 12 amino acids. The V end lost 9 bases, the J end lost 1 base, and 10 bases lay between the germline ends. Germline loops: CDR1 ENHRY, CDR2 SYGVKD. CDR3 nucleotides: TGTGCCATGGGCGACATGTCCTACGAGCAGTACTTC. It is translated as CAMGDMSYEQYF.

Remarks on this clone: One junction end does not reproduce the germline sequence, and a read error may be involved. This chain connects TRBV7-9 to TRBJ2-3; D remains ambiguous. This CDR3 spans 8 amino acids. Germline CDR1 SEHNR, CDR2 FQNEAQ (reference sequence). Written as DNA, the CDR3 is TGTGCCAGCAGCCCGGCGCAATTT. Translation gives CASSPAQF.

This clone came up a few times. The V gene is TRBV29-1, the J gene TRBJ2-3; no clear D. The CDR3 consists of 11 residues. The germline gives CDR1 SQVTM, CDR2 ANQGSEA. Between the trimmed V and J ends, which lost 3 bases and 4 bases, there was a span of 5 bases. The DNA for the CDR3 is TGCAGCGTTGAGGCCCCAGATACGCAGTATTTT. This codes for CSVEAPDTQYF.

The chain is built from TRBV2 and TRBJ2-5; D is unresolved. This CDR3 has 12 residues. Per germline, CDR1 SNHLY and CDR2 FYNNEI. V was cut by 6 bases and J by 4 bases, with 9 bases left in between. CDR3 sequence (DNA): TGTGCCAGCAGGGACCGTGGAGAGACCCAGTACTTC. Protein product: CASRDRGETQYF.

This clone occurred a few times. The V and J genes are TRBV2 and TRBJ1-5, with no clear D. Trimming took off 3 bases at V and 3 bases at J, with 12 bases between the two ends. CDR1 is SNHLY and CDR2 is FYNNEI in the germline V gene. The CDR3 contains 15 residues. The CDR3 here is CASSDQEGHNQPQHF. The CDR3 DNA reads TGTGCCAGCAGTGACCAGGAAGGGCACAATCAGCCCCAGCATTTT.

The CDR3 DNA sequence: TGCGCCAGCAGCTTGGTTATGGCGGTTTCCGGGGAGCTGTTTTTT. Its protein product is CASSLVMAVSGELFF. The chain carries TRBV5-1 and TRBJ2-2; no definite D call. V lost 0 bases and J 6 bases, leaving 12 bases between the germline ends. Germline V gene sequence: CDR1 SGHRS, CDR2 YFSETQ. CDR3 size: 15 residues.

This chain connects TRBV10-2 to TRBJ1-1, with D possibly TRBD1 on 5 matching bases. This CDR3 contains 12 residues. Germline V lookup: CDR1 WSHSY, CDR2 SAAADI. The ends were cut back, 8 bases at V and 6 bases at J, with 13 bases in the middle. The CDR3 coding sequence is TGCGCCAGCGGGGACGGGTTTTCTGAAGCTTTCTTT. Residues: CASGDGFSEAFF.

V is TRBV10-2 and J is TRBJ1-1; D is possibly TRBD1 (5 bases). CDR3 length: 12 residues. Looked up from germline, CDR1 is WSHSY and CDR2 is SAAADI. V was trimmed by 7 bases and J by 2 bases, leaving 8 bases between them. This chain's CDR3 is CASTQGNTEAFF. CDR3 DNA sequence: TGCGCCAGCACCCAGGGAAACACTGAAGCTTTCTTT.

The rearrangement joins TRBV7-2 to TRBJ2-3; D gene ambiguous. Germline lookup yields CDR1 SGHTA and CDR2 FQGNSA. Between the trimmed V and J ends, which lost 4 bases and 5 bases, there was a span of 10 bases. CDR3 length: 13 residues. Written as DNA, the CDR3 is TGTGCCAGCAGCTCCAGCCTGGGAGATACGCAGTATTTT. It encodes CASSSSLGDTQYF.

The chain couples TRBV25-1 to TRBJ2-7; 9 bases map to TRBD1. The V gene end was trimmed by 6 bases and the J gene end by 3 bases; junction bases not matched to a gene: 9. Germline loops: CDR1 MGHDK, CDR2 SYGVNS. This CDR3 has 15 amino acids. CDR3 sequence: CASRPDRGSLYEQYF. The CDR3 region has the DNA TGTGCCAGCAGGCCGGACAGGGGCTCCCTCTACGAGCAGTACTTC.

This sequence joins TRBV28 and TRBJ2-2; TRBD2 agrees at 8 bases. The CDR3 runs to 15 residues. Germline values: CDR1 MDHEN, CDR2 SYDVKM. V lost 6 bases to trimming and J lost 8 bases; unmatched junction nucleotides: 11. The DNA for the CDR3 is TGTGCCAGCAGGCCAGCCGGGACTAGAAATGGGGAGCTGTTTTTT. Amino acid sequence: CASRPAGTRNGELFF.

This clone was observed a few times. V and J are TRBV5-1 and TRBJ2-7; 7 nucleotides agree with TRBD1. The CDR3 totals 14 residues. Germline V gene lookup returns CDR1 SGHRS and CDR2 YFSETQ. Losses at the gene ends were 4 bases for V and 2 bases for J; bases not matched to a gene: 6. The CDR3 DNA reads TGCGCCAGCAGCCTCCGGGACAGCACCTACGAGCAGTACTTC. This sequence encodes CASSLRDSTYEQYF.

The chain couples TRBV7-9 to TRBJ2-3; 7 nucleotides match TRBD1. The germline V gene has CDR1 SEHNR and CDR2 FQNEAQ (reference sequence). The CDR3 runs to 13 residues. With 0 bases clipped from V and 6 bases from J, the junction kept 0 bases outside the gene matches. CDR3 protein: CASSLATGDTQYF. The CDR3 DNA reads TGTGCCAGCAGCTTAGCGACAGGGGATACGCAGTATTTT.

The chain uses TRBV6-6 and TRBJ2-2; possibly TRBD1 for D (8 bases). Between the trimmed V and J ends, which lost 5 bases and 5 bases, there was a span of 18 bases. This CDR3 contains 16 residues. The germline CDR1 and CDR2 sequences are MNHNY and SVGAGI (reference sequence). The CDR3, as DNA: TGTGCCAGCAGTCCCCTTACAGGGGGGGAGACCGGGGAGCTGTTTTTT. Amino acid sequence: CASSPLTGGETGELFF.